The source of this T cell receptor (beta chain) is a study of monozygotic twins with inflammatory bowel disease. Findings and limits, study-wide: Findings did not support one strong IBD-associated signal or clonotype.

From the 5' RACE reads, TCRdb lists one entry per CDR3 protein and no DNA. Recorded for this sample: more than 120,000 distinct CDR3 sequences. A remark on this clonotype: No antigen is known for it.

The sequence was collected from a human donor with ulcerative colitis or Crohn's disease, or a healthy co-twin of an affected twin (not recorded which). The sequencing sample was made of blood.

CDR3 sequence reads: CASSPLYGYTF. The chain has TRBV18 and TRBJ1-2. The length of the CDR3 is 11 residues. Germline lookup yields CDR1 KGHSH and CDR2 LQKENI. The complete variable domain, with remaining parts taken from reference TRBV18 and TRBJ1-2, reads NAGVMQNPRHLVRRRGQEARLRCSPMKGHSHVYWYRQLPEEGLKFMVYLQKENIIDESGMPKERFSAEFPKEGPSILRIQQVVRGDSAAYFCASSPLYGYTFGSGTRLTVV.